The T cell receptor (beta chain) described here comes from a study of control samples from healthy donors and cancer patients. Assay: immunoSEQ multiplex PCR; the TCRdb copy retains only in-frame clones and omits some. The table has tens of thousands of clones, 95% to 97% seen once. The germline V gene has CDR1 ENHRY and CDR2 SYGVKD. Trimming pared 6 bases from V and 10 bases from J, leaving 12 bases between. The CDR3 contains 11 residues. Sequencing was performed on blood. The receptor comes from a woman in her late teens or twenties in good health. The chain couples TRBV10-3 to TRBJ1-1; D might be TRBD1 (5 bases). DNA of the CDR3: TGTGCCATCAGGCAGGGAGGGATAGCTTTCTTT. Translated, it gives CAIRQGGIAFF.